The 14 T cell receptor beta chains listed next were all sequenced from one sample in a study of cytomegalovirus exposure and HLA in healthy donors. Researchers ran the PCR with 60 Vbeta and 13 Jbeta primers. Sequenced by immunoSEQ multiplex PCR; TCRdb stores in-frame clones only, minus some. The sample yields fewer than 150,000 clones, 80% seen once. The specimen was PBMCs. The receptor set was obtained from a man aged 35 to 55 in good health and CMV-seronegative.

The chain couples TRBV5-8 to TRBJ2-2, with 9 bases matching TRBD1. The germline V gene encodes CDR1 SGHTS and CDR2 YDEGEE. The CDR3 length is 14 residues. The trim removed 5 bases at V and 4 bases at J, leaving 3 bases unmatched. In nucleotides, the CDR3 is TGTGCCAGCAGATACAGGGGGCCCACCGGGGAGCTGTTTTTT. It encodes CASRYRGPTGELFF.

The chain couples TRBV28 to TRBJ1-2; 8 bases agree with TRBD1. CDR3 size: 15 residues. The V and J ends lost 4 bases and 0 bases, in that order; junction bases with no gene match: 4. Germline CDR1 reads MDHEN; CDR2 reads SYDVKM. The CDR3 here is CASSSGQGTNYGYTF. CDR3 coding DNA: TGTGCCAGCAGTTCAGGACAGGGAACTAACTATGGCTACACCTTC.

V gene TRBV27 combines with J gene TRBJ2-1, with TRBD1 identical over 10 bases. Trimming took 0 bases from V and 4 from J; bases not matched to a gene: 3. The CDR3 totals 16 residues. CDR1 MNHEY and CDR2 SMNVEV come from the germline V gene (reference sequence). The CDR3 nucleotides read TGTGCCAGCAGTTTATCGCGGGGACAGGGGTACAATGAGCAGTTCTTC. This encodes CASSLSRGQGYNEQFF.

This clone was recorded a few times. This chain uses TRBV5-4 with TRBJ2-1; a weak D match, TRBD2 (6 bases). CDR1 SGHNT and CDR2 YYREEE come from the germline V gene (reference sequence). The V gene lost 0 bases and the J gene lost 4 bases, with 11 bases spanning the gap. The CDR3 sequence is 15 residues long. The CDR3 protein is CASSLDGSWYNEQFF. The CDR3 DNA reads TGTGCCAGCAGCTTGGACGGGAGTTGGTACAATGAGCAGTTCTTC. The complete variable domain, with remaining parts taken from reference TRBV5-4 and TRBJ2-1, reads ETGVTQSPTHLIKTRGQQVTLRCSSQSGHNTVSWYQQALGQGPQFIFQYYREEENGRGNFPPRFSGLQFPNYSSELNVNALELDDSALYLCASSLDGSWYNEQFFGPGTRLTVL.

V gene TRBV28 combines with J gene TRBJ1-1; D unclear. Germline CDR1 and CDR2: MDHEN and SYDVKM. V was cut by 6 bases and J by 3 bases, with 14 bases left in between. The CDR3 length is 14 residues. The chain's CDR3 is CASSDGVEDTEAFF. The CDR3 DNA sequence: TGTGCCAGCAGCGACGGGGTCGAGGACACTGAAGCTTTCTTT. The complete variable domain, with remaining parts taken from reference TRBV28 and TRBJ1-1, reads DVKVTQSSRYLVKRTGEKVFLECVQDMDHENMFWYRQDPGLGLRLIYFSYDVKMKEKGDIPEGYSVSREKKERFSLILESASTNQTSMYLCASSDGVEDTEAFFGQGTRLTVV.

This chain links TRBV10-3 with TRBJ1-1; tentatively, D is TRBD1 (6 bases). Trimming cost V 7 bases and J 6 bases, with 18 bases left between them. CDR1 is ENHRY and CDR2 is SYGVKD in the germline V gene. There are 14 residues in the CDR3. In DNA, the CDR3 is TGTGCCATCACCTCCGCGGTGAGGGGGTCTGAAGCTTTCTTT. This codes for CAITSAVRGSEAFF.

The count of this clone is one. CDR3 in amino acids: CSVDLTGGDTQYF. In DNA form, the CDR3 reads TGCAGCGTTGACCTGACAGGGGGAGATACGCAGTATTTT. The chain has TRBV29-1 and TRBJ2-3, with 9 bases matching TRBD1. The germline CDR1 and CDR2 sequences are SQVTM and ANQGSEA. CDR3 size: 13 residues. Trimming removed 3 bases from V and 5 bases from J; junction bases left unmatched: 3.

The J gene is TRBJ1-5, the V gene TRBV5-1, with TRBD1 matching over 7 bases. The J segment lost 0 bases and the V segment lost 3 bases, leaving 6 bases of the junction unmatched. The germline V gene encodes CDR1 SGHRS and CDR2 YFSETQ. This CDR3 spans 16 amino acids. The DNA for the CDR3 is TGCGCCAGCAGCTGGGGAGACAGGGATAGCAATCAGCCCCAGCATTTT. It encodes CASSWGDRDSNQPQHF.

Written as DNA, the CDR3 is TGTGCCAGCAGTTCCGGACTAGCGGGGCAAGAGACCCAGTACTTC. Translation: CASSSGLAGQETQYF. The chain links TRBV27 to TRBJ2-5, with TRBD2 matching 12 bases. With 4 bases clipped from V and 2 bases from J, the junction kept 2 bases outside the gene matches. There are 15 residues in the CDR3. CDR1 and CDR2 from the germline V gene are MNHEY and SMNVEV (reference sequence).

The chain joins TRBV28 to TRBJ2-7; tentative D call: TRBD1 (6 bases). Per germline, CDR1 MDHEN and CDR2 SYDVKM. Trimming shortened V by 6 bases and J by 1 base, and 16 bases separated the two germline ends. This CDR3 region has 15 residues. The CDR3 region is CASSFTGIGSYEQYF. The CDR3 DNA reads TGTGCCAGCAGCTTTACAGGGATTGGTTCCTACGAGCAGTACTTC.

The chain employs TRBV7-8 and TRBJ2-7; D is uncertain. Germline lookup yields CDR1 SGHVS and CDR2 FQNEAQ. The ends were cut back, 0 bases at V and 7 bases at J, with 7 bases in the middle. CDR3 length: 12 amino acids. The CDR3 DNA reads as TGTGCCAGCAGCTTAGCCCAGTGGGAGCAGTACTTC. It yields the protein CASSLAQWEQYF.

The chain joins TRBV6-6 to TRBJ2-2, with TRBD1 matching over 8 bases. Per the germline V gene, CDR1 is MNHNY and CDR2 is SVGAGI (reference sequence). This CDR3 comprises 12 residues. Trimming removed 11 bases from V and 8 bases from J; junction bases left unmatched: 7. CDR3 amino acids: CAGSTGGGELFF. The CDR3 DNA follows: TGTGCCGGATCTACAGGGGGTGGGGAGCTGTTTTTT.

The V gene is TRBV28, the J gene TRBJ2-1; no definite D call. Germline V gene sequence: CDR1 MDHEN, CDR2 SYDVKM. The CDR3 loop spans 13 amino acids. Trimming removed 6 bases from V and 0 bases from J, with 6 bases in between. CDR3 sequence reads: CASSPSSYNEQFF. DNA of the CDR3: TGTGCCAGCAGCCCGAGCTCCTACAATGAGCAGTTCTTC.

CDR3 DNA sequence: TGTGCCAGCAGCTTCCCCCAAGCACCCTACGAGCAGTACTTC. Protein sequence: CASSFPQAPYEQYF. This rearrangement joins TRBV5-4 to TRBJ2-7; D is ambiguous. From germline, CDR1 is SGHNT and CDR2 YYREEE (reference sequence). Trimming cost V 2 bases and J 2 bases, with 11 bases left between them. The length of the CDR3 is 14 residues.